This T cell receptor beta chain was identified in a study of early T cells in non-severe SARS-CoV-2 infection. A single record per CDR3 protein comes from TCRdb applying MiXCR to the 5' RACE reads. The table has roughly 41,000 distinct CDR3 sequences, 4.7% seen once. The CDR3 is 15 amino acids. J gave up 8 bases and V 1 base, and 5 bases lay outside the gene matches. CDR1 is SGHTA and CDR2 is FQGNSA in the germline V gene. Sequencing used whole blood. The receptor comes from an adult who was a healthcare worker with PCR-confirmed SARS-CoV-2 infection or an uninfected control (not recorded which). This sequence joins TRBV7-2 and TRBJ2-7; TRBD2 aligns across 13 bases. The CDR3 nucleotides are TGTGCCAGCAGCTTAGACGGACTAGCGGGAGCCAAGCAGTACTTC. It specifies CASSLDGLAGAKQYF.